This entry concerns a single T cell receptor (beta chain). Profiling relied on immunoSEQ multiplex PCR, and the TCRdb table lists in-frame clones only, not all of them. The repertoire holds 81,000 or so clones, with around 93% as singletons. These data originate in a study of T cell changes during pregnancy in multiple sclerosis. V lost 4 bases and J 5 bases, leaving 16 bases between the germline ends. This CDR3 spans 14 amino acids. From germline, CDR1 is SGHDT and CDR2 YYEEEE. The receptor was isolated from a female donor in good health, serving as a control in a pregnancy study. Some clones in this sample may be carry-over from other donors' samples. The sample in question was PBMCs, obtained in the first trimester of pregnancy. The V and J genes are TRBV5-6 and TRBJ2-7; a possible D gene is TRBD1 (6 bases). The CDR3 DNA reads TGTGCCAGCAGCGGTCCAGGGGATAGCGACGAGCAGTACTTC. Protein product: CASSGPGDSDEQYF.